This T cell receptor (beta chain) was found in a study of T cells in women clearing cervical HPV infection. As for the study in general: Blood came at first lesion visit for cases, post-clearance for controls.

Comment on this clone: Its antigen is as yet unknown. With the read ending 3 residues before the CDR3 end, the germline J gene is used to fill in that end.

Assay: immunoSEQ multiplex PCR; the TCRdb copy retains only in-frame clones and omits some. Its clone listing holds around 31,000 clones. The study's findings and limits: CIN3+ cases had significantly higher TCR repertoire richness than controls, but evenness did not differ. Richness differences could reflect unmeasured T-cell content per sample.

CDR3 length: 16 amino acids. CDR1 is SGHTA, CDR2 FQGTGA, per germline. V lost 1 base to trimming and J lost 0 bases, with 9 bases between them. Specimen: blood buffy coat. V usage is TRBV7-3 and J usage is TRBJ2-2; D may be TRBD2 (5 bases). The TCR originated in a woman aged 18-69 years with a cervical HPV16 infection that either progressed to CIN3+ or cleared (not recorded which). The CDR3 is CASSLMSGANTGELFF. Incomplete CDR3 DNA: TGTGCCAGCAGCTTAATGAGCGGTGCGAACACCGGGGAG.